One sample yielded the 6 T cell receptor beta chains listed below, sequenced in a study of T cells in localized non-small cell lung cancer. Produced via immunoSEQ multiplex PCR; TCRdb's table is partial and in-frame only. The sample records about 60,000 clones, about 90% being singletons. The sample consisted of peripheral blood, taken before any cancer treatment. All receptors derive from a woman aged 35 to 75 with stage I lung adenocarcinoma.

The V and J genes are TRBV5-1 and TRBJ1-4; D is perhaps TRBD1 (5 bases). The CDR3 totals 19 residues. The germline gives CDR1 SGHRS, CDR2 YFSETQ. Trimming stripped 3 bases from V and 0 bases from J, with 21 bases between. The CDR3 region has the DNA TGCGCCAGCAGCTCGAACCCCCCCGGGACTATTGCAACTAATGAAAAACTGTTTTTT. It translates to CASSSNPPGTIATNEKLFF.

CDR3 in amino acids: CASSAPGEQFF. The CDR3 DNA reads TGTGCCAGCAGCGCCCCCGGTGAGCAGTTCTTC. The chain has TRBV6-5 and TRBJ2-1; no definite D call. This CDR3 comprises 11 residues. Germline loops: CDR1 MNHEY, CDR2 SVGAGI. The ends were cut back, 6 bases at V and 9 bases at J, with 9 bases in the middle.

The rearrangement joins TRBV6-4 to TRBJ1-2; the D is unclear. The length of the CDR3 is 11 residues. In germline, CDR1 is MRHNA, CDR2 SNTAGT. With 4 bases removed from V and 4 bases from J, the gap between germline ends came to 4 bases. CDR3 region: CASSGSYGYTF. The CDR3 nucleotides read TGTGCCAGCAGTGGAAGCTATGGCTACACCTTC.

This chain links TRBV5-1 with TRBJ1-4, with 7 bases fitting TRBD1. CDR3 length: 16 residues. CDR1 and CDR2 (germline): SGHRS, YFSETQ. The J segment lost 7 bases and the V segment lost 3 bases, leaving 12 bases of the junction unmatched. The CDR3: CASSSGVRDSVEKLFF. CDR3 sequence (DNA): TGCGCCAGCAGCTCCGGTGTCCGGGACAGCGTTGAAAAACTGTTTTTT.

The chain is built from TRBV2 and TRBJ1-5; TRBD1 is a possible D gene (6 bases). Trimming took off 3 bases at V and 4 bases at J, with 13 bases between the two ends. The CDR3 length is 15 residues. CDR1 is SNHLY, CDR2 FYNNEI, per germline. CDR3 sequence (DNA): TGTGCCAGCAGTGATAGGCGGCAGGGGAATCAGCCCCAGCATTTT. Translation gives CASSDRRQGNQPQHF.

The V call is TRBV9, the J call TRBJ2-2; tentatively, D is TRBD1 or TRBD2 (5 bases each). V was clipped by 4 bases and J by 6 bases, with 16 bases between them. The germline V gene encodes CDR1 SGDLS and CDR2 YYNGEE. The CDR3 loop spans 15 amino acids. This chain's CDR3 is CASSSWGSRAGELFF. Written as DNA, the CDR3 is TGTGCCAGCAGCTCTTGGGGGAGTAGGGCCGGGGAGCTGTTTTTT.